The next 24 T cell receptor beta chains were all read from a single sample in a study of response to subunit inactivated influenza vaccine. TCRdb redid the calling of the RT-PCR reads with MiXCR, one entry per CDR3 protein. The table has about 620,000 distinct CDR3 sequences, roughly 12% seen once. This sample was shared with a second study, whose subject was T cells expressing NK-cell markers. From that second work: Synthesis of TCR beta cDNA relied on 5'RACE template switching carrying UMIs.

This sample comprised PBMCs from blood, obtained on the day of vaccination. These receptors were obtained from a man aged 45-60 years who received an inactivated influenza vaccine.

J is TRBJ2-1 and V is TRBV12-3 or TRBV12-4, with D possibly being TRBD1 (6 bases). This CDR3 spans 15 amino acids. V was pared by 5 bases and J by 6 bases, with 17 bases between. The CDR3 is CASSLRWQGSNEQFF. CDR3 nucleotide sequence: TGTGCCAGCAGTCTCCGATGGCAGGGGAGCAATGAGCAGTTCTTC.

This clonotype was seen a handful of times. The V and J genes are TRBV11-2 and TRBJ1-2; TRBD1 agrees at 8 bases. The CDR3 is 15 residues long. V gave up 5 bases and J gave up 8 bases; unmatched junction bases: 13. Germline CDR1 reads SGHAT; CDR2 reads FQNNGV. The CDR3: CASSVTGAAFGGYTF. Written as DNA, the CDR3 is TGTGCCAGCAGCGTGACAGGGGCCGCTTTTGGGGGCTACACCTTC.

V usage is TRBV7-8 and J usage is TRBJ2-2; 8 positions agree with TRBD2. J lost 6 bases, V lost 2 bases, and 8 bases had no gene match. CDR1 and CDR2 (germline): SGHVS, FQNEAQ. The CDR3 consists of 16 residues. This CDR3 reads CASSLTLAGLAGELFF. The CDR3 bases are TGTGCCAGCAGCTTAACCTTAGCGGGACTTGCCGGGGAGCTGTTTTTT.

In this sample, this clonotype turned up a few times. J is TRBJ2-7 and V is TRBV2; no clear D gene. Trimming pared 1 base from V and 3 bases from J, leaving 13 bases between. The CDR3 has 15 amino acids. Per germline, CDR1 SNHLY and CDR2 FYNNEI. Here the CDR3 reads CASSEEYQELYEQYF. CDR3 sequence (DNA): TGTGCCAGCAGTGAAGAGTATCAAGAACTCTACGAGCAGTACTTC.

The chain joins TRBV11-1 to TRBJ2-1, with a tentative D call TRBD2 (6 bases). The CDR3 extends over 18 amino acids. Trimming pared 5 bases from V and 5 bases from J, leaving 25 bases between. Germline CDR1 SGHAT, CDR2 FQDESV (reference sequence). The CDR3: CASSPHYLPRGSHNEQFF. The CDR3 coding sequence is TGTGCCAGCAGCCCCCACTACCTCCCTCGGGGGTCACACAATGAGCAGTTCTTC. The full variable domain, its missing parts supplied by reference TRBV11-1 and TRBJ2-1, is EAEVAQSPRYKITEKSQAVAFWCDPISGHATLYWYRQILGQGPELLVQFQDESVVDDSQLPKDRFSAERLKGVDSTLKIQPAELGDSAMYLCASSPHYLPRGSHNEQFFGPGTRLTVL.

This clonotype has a count of ten or more. The J gene is TRBJ2-1, the V gene TRBV5-1; unclear D gene. The CDR3 is 15 amino acids. In germline, CDR1 is SGHRS, CDR2 YFSETQ. The V and J ends lost 1 base and 5 bases respectively, with 13 bases between them. CDR3 sequence (DNA): TGCGCCAGCAGCTTGCCTCGGGTGGCGAACAATGAGCAGTTCTTC. The encoded protein is CASSLPRVANNEQFF.

This clonotype has a count of ten or more. J is TRBJ2-1 and V is TRBV28, with D unresolved. With 3 bases removed from V and 8 bases from J, the gap between germline ends came to 2 bases. Germline CDR1 and CDR2: MDHEN and SYDVKM. The CDR3 sequence is 10 residues long. CDR3 nucleotides: TGTGCCAGCAGTTTGGATGAGCAGTTCTTC. This gives the protein CASSLDEQFF.

This clonotype has just a few counts. At one end the junction does not follow the germline gene, possibly because of a read error. V is TRBV7-7 and J is TRBJ2-5, with 7 nucleotides matching TRBD2. The CDR3 extends over 15 amino acids. Germline CDR1 SSHAT, CDR2 FNYEAQ (reference sequence). CDR3 DNA: TGTGCTAGCAGCTTCCCACGAGCGGGGAAAGAGACCCAGTACTTC. Translating gives CASSFPRAGKETQYF.

This clonotype has ten or more counts. The chain joins TRBV6-2 or TRBV6-3 to TRBJ2-1; D is perhaps TRBD1 or TRBD2 (6 bases each). The CDR3 loop spans 17 amino acids. Trimming left V 5 bases short and J 7 bases short, with 24 bases between. The germline V gene has CDR1 MNHEY and CDR2 SVGEGT. The CDR3 DNA follows: TGTGCCAGCAGTGCTAGGGGGTCAACCGTAGGGGGGAATGAGCAGTTCTTC. It codes for CASSARGSTVGGNEQFF.

This clonotype has more than one count but fewer than ten. This rearrangement joins TRBV6-2 or TRBV6-3 to TRBJ1-5; D is possibly TRBD1 (6 bases). The CDR3 spans 15 residues. V was shortened by 7 bases and J by 4 bases, with 17 bases between the two germline ends. Germline V CDR1 and CDR2: MNHEY, SVGEGT. The CDR3 reads CASTSNRAGNQPQHF. The CDR3 DNA is TGTGCCAGCACCAGTAACAGGGCTGGGAATCAGCCCCAGCATTTT.

This clonotype was seen a handful of times. The chain uses TRBV29-1 and TRBJ2-1; the D gene is possibly TRBD1 (6 bases). V was cut by 2 bases and J by 6 bases, with 11 bases left in between. CDR3 length: 13 residues. Germline values: CDR1 SQVTM, CDR2 ANQGSEA. CDR3 sequence (DNA): TGCAGCGTTGAACAGGGGACCCTCAATGAGCAGTTCTTC. This gives the protein CSVEQGTLNEQFF.

A few counts support this clonotype. This chain links TRBV5-1 with TRBJ1-2, with 7 positions matching TRBD1. The CDR3 totals 13 residues. J gave up 6 bases and V 4 bases, and 6 bases lay outside the gene matches. Per germline, CDR1 SGHRS and CDR2 YFSETQ. CDR3 residues: CASSGGTANGYTF. DNA for the CDR3: TGCGCCAGCAGCGGCGGGACAGCGAATGGCTACACCTTC.

This clonotype was observed a few times. The gene calls are TRBV6-5 and TRBJ2-5, with no clear D. V was shortened by 4 bases and J by 7 bases, with 13 bases between the two germline ends. Germline-derived CDR1 and CDR2 are MNHEY and SVGAGI. CDR3 length equals 13 residues. The CDR3 region has the DNA TGTGCCAGCAGTTTGGTCCGCGTCGGGACCCAGTACTTC. It specifies CASSLVRVGTQYF.

This clonotype was recorded a few times. The chain recombines TRBV24-1 with TRBJ2-2; TRBD2 aligns across 12 bases. This CDR3 contains 17 residues. J lost 3 bases, V lost 3 bases, and 4 bases had no gene match. Germline CDR1 KGHDR, CDR2 SFDVKD. Here the CDR3 reads CATSDPGLAGYTGELFF. In nucleotides, the CDR3 is TGTGCCACCAGTGATCCGGGACTAGCGGGTTACACCGGGGAGCTGTTTTTT.

This clonotype has a handful of counts. The chain employs TRBV12-3 or TRBV12-4 and TRBJ2-6, with D perhaps TRBD1 (6 bases). This CDR3 has 17 amino acids. Trimming stripped 7 bases from V and 1 base from J, with 17 bases between. The CDR3 coding sequence is TGTGCCAGCACCATAAGGACAGCCTCATCTGGGGCCAACGTCCTGACTTTC. Translating gives CASTIRTASSGANVLTF.

Concerning this clonotype itself: This may come from a read error, since a much larger clone is one base off. V usage is TRBV5-1 and J usage is TRBJ2-7; D gene ambiguous. Per germline, CDR1 SGHRS and CDR2 YFSETQ. Deletions cut 6 bases from V and 3 bases from J, with 22 bases between. This CDR3 region has 16 residues. The CDR3 DNA reads as TGCGCCAGCACTCTCCAACGGGCCCCCGGATACTACGAGCAGTACTTC. Translated: CASTLQRAPGYYEQYF.

The chain combines TRBV23-1 with TRBJ1-1; D is uncertain. TRBV23-1 is labeled an ORF, and its function is uncertain. V lost 6 bases to trimming and J lost 0 bases, with 11 bases between them. The CDR3 is 14 amino acids. In nucleotides, the CDR3 is TGCGCCAGCAGACGACGGCTTATGAACACTGAAGCTTTCTTT. As protein: CASRRRLMNTEAFF.

This chain connects TRBV3-1 to TRBJ1-6, with D uncertain. V was trimmed by 1 base and J by 6 bases, leaving 4 bases between them. CDR3 length equals 13 residues. Per germline, CDR1 LGHDT and CDR2 YNNKEL (reference sequence). The chain's CDR3 is CASSQAGNSPLHF. CDR3 coding DNA: TGTGCCAGCAGCCAAGCTGGTAATTCACCCCTCCACTTT.

This clonotype was counted only a few times. The chain recombines TRBV4-1 with TRBJ2-5, with TRBD1 as a possible D gene (5 bases). Germline V CDR1 and CDR2: MGHRA, YSYEKL. V lost 4 bases, J lost 4 bases, and 19 bases lay in between. CDR3 size: 16 residues. Here the CDR3 DNA reads TGCGCCAGCAGCCTAATTCAGGGTGTTGGCCCAGAGACCCAGTACTTC. It yields the protein CASSLIQGVGPETQYF.

The V call is TRBV6-5, the J call TRBJ1-1, with D possibly being TRBD1 (6 bases). Trimming shortened V by 2 bases and J by 1 base, and 8 bases separated the two germline ends. CDR1 and CDR2 (germline): MNHEY, SVGAGI. The CDR3 runs to 14 residues. CDR3 DNA: TGTGCCAGCAGTTACGCAGGGGCGAACACTGAAGCTTTCTTT. Encoded protein: CASSYAGANTEAFF.

A few counts support this clonotype. The rearrangement uses TRBV12-3 or TRBV12-4 and TRBJ2-1; D uncertain. This CDR3 region has 13 residues. Trimming left V 3 bases short and J 4 bases short, with 7 bases between. The CDR3 DNA is TGTGCCAGCAGTTTTTTCGGTTACAATGAGCAGTTCTTC. This sequence encodes CASSFFGYNEQFF.

The gene calls are TRBV5-4 and TRBJ2-1; TRBD2 matches 11 bases. The trim removed 3 bases at V and 9 bases at J, leaving 11 bases unmatched. CDR1 is SGHNT, CDR2 YYREEE, per germline (reference sequence). The length of the CDR3 is 16 residues. CDR3 amino acids: CASSSPTSGVGSEQFF. The CDR3 DNA is TGTGCCAGCAGCTCGCCGACTAGCGGGGTAGGAAGTGAGCAGTTCTTC.

This clonotype occurred a few times. V gene TRBV4-2 combines with J gene TRBJ2-3, with D possibly matching TRBD2 (6 bases). V dropped 1 base and J dropped 6 bases, with 11 bases sitting between them. CDR3 length equals 14 residues. From germline, CDR1 is LGHNA and CDR2 YNFKEQ. The CDR3 DNA follows: TGTGCCAGCAGCCAAGGAACTCTAGCGGATACGCAGTATTTT. Translating gives CASSQGTLADTQYF.

This clonotype came up a few times. The gene calls are TRBV5-1 and TRBJ1-3; 7 nucleotides line up with TRBD1. CDR3 size: 16 residues. Germline V CDR1 and CDR2: SGHRS, YFSETQ. The ends lost 0 bases at V and 2 bases at J; junction bases unmatched: 5. The DNA for the CDR3 is TGCGCCAGCAGCTTGGTCCCAGGGGGAGCTGGAAACACCATATATTTT. As protein: CASSLVPGGAGNTIYF.